The sequence of this T cell receptor (beta chain) was determined in a study of blood T cell repertoires in COVID-19. At the level of the study: PBMCs, B-cell-depleted T cells, or T cells provided the cDNA or gDNA that made up the material.

Method: immunoSEQ multiplex PCR; TCRdb's copy keeps in-frame clones and lacks some. The sample has approximately 180,000 clones; 75% to 90% are singletons. As to this clone: In the same sample, other DNA sequences code for this CDR3.

With 2 bases removed from V and 4 bases from J, the gap between germline ends came to 8 bases. There are 13 residues in the CDR3. The gene calls are TRBV12-3 or TRBV12-4 and TRBJ1-2, with D perhaps TRBD1 (5 bases). Input material: PBMCs or T cells enriched from blood (not recorded which). The sequence derives from a man aged 40-49 years who had recovered from COVID-19. CDR3 nucleotide sequence: TGTGCCAGCAGTTTAAGGGGTATCTATGGCTACACCTTC. Amino acid sequence: CASSLRGIYGYTF.